This T cell receptor beta chain was profiled in a study of blood T cell repertoires in COVID-19. Study-level background: Spain, Italy and the United States supplied samples that represented acute and convalescent COVID-19. T cells, B-cell-depleted T cells, or PBMCs supplied cDNA or gDNA.

Study processing details: Amplification of reference gene primers was used by the study to estimate nucleated cell counts. Clones were read by immunoSEQ multiplex PCR, and TCRdb kept only the in-frame ones, dropping some. V and J calls and clone size are as listed in that table; D and trimming were resolved from the DNA. Of 89,000 or so clones detected, 89% appear once; the ten largest clones hold 2.7%. Trimming pared 1 base from V and 2 bases from J, leaving 8 bases between. Germline CDR1 is LNHNV and CDR2 is YYDKDF (reference sequence). The CDR3 totals 15 residues. The sequence derives from a man aged 45 to 65 with COVID-19, enrolled during active disease. Material: peripheral blood. The rearrangement uses TRBV15 and TRBJ1-4; D unclear. The CDR3: CATSRVGGTNEKLFF. In DNA, the CDR3 is TGTGCCACCAGCAGAGTAGGAGGTACTAATGAAAAACTGTTTTTT.